This is a list of T cell receptor beta chains from one sample in a study of blood T cell repertoires in COVID-19. Generated by immunoSEQ multiplex PCR, the TCRdb table keeps only in-frame clones and is missing some. The repertoire includes 200,000 to 250,000 clones, 80% of them detected once, and around 7% sits in the top ten. Specimen: PBMCs or T cells enriched from blood (not recorded which). These receptors were obtained from a middle-aged woman with acute COVID-19. CDR3s include the opening cysteine and the closing phenylalanine or tryptophan. A D gene is named only where the DNA matches it firmly. A row's size may be missing; if present it is once, few, many or a size class.

V gene: TRBV3-1/TRBV3-2; D gene: TRBD1; clone size: -; J gene: TRBJ2-7; CDR3 protein: CASSRDRGPYEQYF; CDR3 DNA: TGTGCCAGCAGCCGGGACAGGGGACCCTACGAGCAGTACTTC
V gene: TRBV5-8; D gene: TRBD1; clone size: -; J gene: TRBJ1-2; CDR3 protein: CASSLDRGFTYGYTF; CDR3 DNA: TGTGCCAGCAGCTTGGACAGGGGTTTTACTTATGGCTACACCTTC
V gene: TRBV6-5; D gene: TRBD1; clone size: -; J gene: TRBJ2-2; CDR3 protein: CASRWGQGNTGELFF; CDR3 DNA: TGTGCCAGCAGGTGGGGACAGGGAAACACCGGGGAGCTGTTTTTT
V gene: TRBV3-1/TRBV3-2; D gene: -; clone size: -; J gene: TRBJ2-1; CDR3 protein: CASSQDRGTTSSYNEQFF; CDR3 DNA: TGTGCCAGCAGCCAAGATAGGGGGACTACCAGCTCCTACAATGAGCAGTTCTTC
V gene: TRBV5-1; D gene: -; clone size: -; J gene: TRBJ1-4; CDR3 protein: CASSPNTGTQGEKLFF; CDR3 DNA: TGCGCCAGCAGCCCGAATACCGGGACACAGGGTGAAAAACTGTTTTTT
V gene: TRBV2; D gene: -; clone size: -; J gene: TRBJ2-1; CDR3 protein: CASSEQRGLGNEQFF; CDR3 DNA: TGTGCCAGCAGTGAACAGCGCGGGTTGGGCAATGAGCAGTTCTTC
V gene: TRBV19; D gene: -; clone size: -; J gene: TRBJ2-2; CDR3 protein: CASSWGQGNTGELFF; CDR3 DNA: TGTGCCAGTAGCTGGGGGCAGGGGAACACCGGGGAGCTGTTTTTT
V gene: TRBV2; D gene: -; clone size: -; J gene: TRBJ1-4; CDR3 protein: CASSPRGTGNEKLFF; CDR3 DNA: TGTGCCAGCAGCCCCCGGGGGACGGGGAATGAAAAACTGTTTTTT
V gene: TRBV29-1; D gene: -; clone size: -; J gene: TRBJ1-1; CDR3 protein: CSGGQPLNTEAFF; CDR3 DNA: TGCAGCGGAGGACAGCCGCTGAACACTGAAGCTTTCTTT
V gene: TRBV28; D gene: -; clone size: -; J gene: TRBJ2-5; CDR3 protein: CASSSRDTAGETQYF; CDR3 DNA: TGTGCCAGCAGTTCCCGGGACACAGCGGGGGAGACCCAGTACTTC
V gene: TRBV6-2/TRBV6-3; D gene: -; clone size: -; J gene: TRBJ2-2; CDR3 protein: CASSYPRGQYTGELFF; CDR3 DNA: TGTGCCAGCAGTTACCCCCGAGGACAGTACACCGGGGAGCTGTTTTTT
V gene: TRBV4-3; D gene: -; clone size: once; J gene: TRBJ2-7; CDR3 protein: CASSQDLGGGQLLYEQYF; CDR3 DNA: TGCGCCAGCAGCCAAGATTTGGGTGGAGGCCAACTCCTCTACGAGCAGTACTTC
V gene: TRBV27; D gene: TRBD2; clone size: -; J gene: TRBJ2-1; CDR3 protein: CASSLKGVSSGGLRNEQFF; CDR3 DNA: TGTGCCAGCAGCCTAAAGGGCGTTTCTAGCGGGGGGTTGAGGAATGAGCAGTTCTTC
V gene: TRBV7-3; D gene: -; clone size: -; J gene: TRBJ1-4; CDR3 protein: CASSLNPVESGYEKLFF; CDR3 DNA: TGTGCCAGCAGCTTAAATCCGGTTGAGTCAGGATATGAAAAACTGTTTTTT
V gene: TRBV9; D gene: TRBD2; clone size: once; J gene: TRBJ2-1; CDR3 protein: CASSVEGAGGYNEQFF; CDR3 DNA: TGTGCCAGCAGCGTAGAAGGAGCGGGGGGGTACAATGAGCAGTTCTTC
V gene: TRBV2; D gene: -; clone size: -; J gene: TRBJ2-1; CDR3 protein: CASRFSNEQFF; CDR3 DNA: TGTGCCAGCAGATTTTCTAATGAGCAGTTCTTC
V gene: TRBV15; D gene: TRBD1; clone size: -; J gene: TRBJ2-7; CDR3 protein: CATSRVPQGVEQYF; CDR3 DNA: TGTGCCACCAGCAGAGTACCACAGGGGGTTGAGCAGTACTTC
V gene: TRBV5-4; D gene: TRBD1; clone size: -; J gene: TRBJ2-7; CDR3 protein: CASSHGQGVIKSSYEQYF; CDR3 DNA: TGTGCCAGCAGCCACGGACAGGGCGTAATAAAGAGCTCCTACGAGCAGTACTTC
V gene: TRBV25-1; D gene: -; clone size: once; J gene: TRBJ2-2; CDR3 protein: CASSERVGEAGELFF; CDR3 DNA: TGTGCCAGCAGTGAACGTGTGGGGGAGGCCGGGGAGCTGTTTTTT
V gene: TRBV6-2/TRBV6-3; D gene: TRBD1; clone size: few; J gene: TRBJ1-1; CDR3 protein: CASSYDRVTEAFF; CDR3 DNA: TGTGCCAGCAGTTACGACAGGGTTACTGAAGCTTTCTTT
V gene: TRBV7-3; D gene: -; clone size: -; J gene: TRBJ1-3; CDR3 protein: CASSLNGGASGNTIYF; CDR3 DNA: TGTGCCAGCAGCTTAAATGGAGGTGCCTCTGGAAACACCATATATTTT
V gene: TRBV27; D gene: TRBD2; clone size: -; J gene: TRBJ2-7; CDR3 protein: CASSSILAATYEQYF; CDR3 DNA: TGTGCCAGCAGTTCCATACTAGCGGCTACCTACGAGCAGTACTTC
V gene: TRBV5-6; D gene: -; clone size: -; J gene: TRBJ1-2; CDR3 protein: CASSIGRGYTF; CDR3 DNA: TGTGCCAGCAGCATTGGCCGTGGCTACACCTTC
V gene: TRBV29-1; D gene: -; clone size: -; J gene: TRBJ2-5; CDR3 protein: CSVDYSETQYF; CDR3 DNA: TGCAGCGTTGACTACTCAGAGACCCAGTACTTC
V gene: TRBV27; D gene: TRBD1; clone size: -; J gene: TRBJ2-7; CDR3 protein: CASKRTGDYEQYF; CDR3 DNA: TGTGCCAGCAAACGGACAGGGGACTACGAGCAGTACTTC
V gene: TRBV9; D gene: TRBD2; clone size: once; J gene: TRBJ2-1; CDR3 protein: CASSAPGGGAYNEQFF; CDR3 DNA: TGTGCCAGCAGCGCGCCCGGGGGGGGAGCCTACAATGAGCAGTTCTTC